Below are 31 T cell receptor beta chains sequenced from a single sample in a study of blood T cell repertoires in COVID-19. This table comes from immunoSEQ multiplex PCR, and its TCRdb copy is limited to in-frame clones, with some not included. The data contain about 110,000 clones, around 66% of them singletons. The sequenced sample consisted of peripheral blood. These receptors all come from a man at least 80 years old with acute or convalescent COVID-19.

The J gene is TRBJ2-1, the V gene TRBV6-2 or TRBV6-3, with TRBD2 matching over 14 bases. V trimming: 4 bases; J trimming: 7 bases; junction bases outside the gene matches: 3. Germline-derived CDR1 and CDR2 are MNHEY and SVGEGT. The CDR3 runs to 15 residues. The CDR3 spells CASSLGLAGVNEQFF. CDR3 nucleotide sequence: TGTGCCAGCAGTTTGGGACTAGCGGGAGTAAATGAGCAGTTCTTC.

This chain links TRBV20-1 with TRBJ2-7; no definite D call. With 3 bases removed from V and 0 bases from J, the gap between germline ends came to 9 bases. CDR1 and CDR2 (germline): DFQATT, SNEGSKA (reference sequence). The length of the CDR3 is 13 residues. The CDR3 sequence: CSASRPSSYEQYF. For the CDR3, the DNA is TGCAGTGCTAGTAGGCCTAGCTCCTACGAGCAGTACTTC.

V is TRBV18 and J is TRBJ1-4; D is perhaps TRBD1 (5 bases). In germline, CDR1 is KGHSH, CDR2 LQKENI. Trimming pared 5 bases from V and 2 bases from J, leaving 12 bases between. The CDR3 consists of 15 residues. In nucleotides, the CDR3 is TGTGCCAGCTCATCGACAGAGTCGACTAATGAAAAACTGTTTTTT. It encodes CASSSTESTNEKLFF.

The chain employs TRBV19 and TRBJ1-6, with D possibly matching TRBD1 (6 bases). The ends were cut back, 2 bases at V and 11 bases at J, with 16 bases in the middle. CDR3 length equals 15 residues. The germline gives CDR1 LNHDA, CDR2 SQIVND (reference sequence). The CDR3 sequence: CASSITTGTSAPLHF. CDR3 coding DNA: TGTGCCAGTAGTATAACGACAGGAACTAGTGCACCCCTCCACTTT.

The CDR3 DNA follows: TGTGCCAGTAAGACGGACAGGGGGCCTTCACCCCTCCACTTT. This translates into CASKTDRGPSPLHF. The rearrangement uses TRBV19 and TRBJ1-6; TRBD1 aligns across 11 bases. CDR1 LNHDA and CDR2 SQIVND come from the germline V gene (reference sequence). The CDR3 consists of 14 residues. Unmatched junction bases numbered 5, after V lost 7 bases and J lost 9 bases.

The chain recombines TRBV12-3 or TRBV12-4 with TRBJ1-6; weak D call: TRBD1 (5 bases). This CDR3 is 13 amino acids long. The germline V and J ends were trimmed by 6 bases and 10 bases, with 13 bases remaining between them. As DNA, the CDR3 is TGTGCCAGCAGAATCCGGGACTTATCACCCCTCCACTTT. It yields the protein CASRIRDLSPLHF.

This sequence joins TRBV27 and TRBJ1-6; D is perhaps TRBD1 (6 bases). The CDR3 totals 14 residues. Trimming stripped 2 bases from V and 9 bases from J, with 11 bases between. Germline CDR1 is MNHEY and CDR2 is SMNVEV (reference sequence). DNA of the CDR3: TGTGCCAGCAGTTTACGCAGGACAGTTTCACCCCTCCACTTT. Residues: CASSLRRTVSPLHF.

This clone was picked up one time. The genes are TRBV27 and TRBJ2-2; 9 bases are shared with TRBD1. After removal of 6 bases from V and 7 bases from J, the junction contained 9 bases not matched to a gene. The CDR3 runs 15 residues. Looked up from germline, CDR1 is MNHEY and CDR2 is SMNVEV (reference sequence). CDR3 nucleotide sequence: TGTGCCAGCAGGGACTACAGGGGACAGGGCGGGGAGCTGTTTTTT. This codes for CASRDYRGQGGELFF.

The rearrangement uses TRBV29-1 and TRBJ1-2, with D unclear. V shed 0 bases and J shed 4 bases, with 12 bases lying between them. From germline, CDR1 is SQVTM and CDR2 ANQGSEA. CDR3 length: 14 residues. The CDR3 loop is CSVEDPDTRYGYTF. Written as DNA, the CDR3 is TGCAGCGTTGAAGACCCCGACACTCGCTATGGCTACACCTTC.

The chain carries TRBV4-1 and TRBJ2-3, with D possibly TRBD1 on 5 matching bases. The germline CDR1 and CDR2 sequences are MGHRA and YSYEKL. Trimming took off 5 bases at V and 2 bases at J, with 14 bases between the two ends. The CDR3 consists of 15 residues. The DNA of the CDR3 is TGCGCCAGCAGCTATAGACAGACCGTCACAGATACGCAGTATTTT. Encoded protein: CASSYRQTVTDTQYF.

The chain is built from TRBV5-1 and TRBJ2-2, with TRBD1 matching 9 bases. Germline V CDR1 and CDR2: SGHRS, YFSETQ. The CDR3 totals 16 residues. The V gene end was trimmed by 3 bases and the J gene end by 6 bases; junction bases not matched to a gene: 9. CDR3 coding DNA: TGCGCCAGCAGCTCTGGCGGGACAGGGAGTTCCGGGGAGCTGTTTTTT. It translates to CASSSGGTGSSGELFF.

The chain couples TRBV19 to TRBJ1-5, with a tentative D call TRBD1 (5 bases). This CDR3 spans 15 amino acids. CDR1 and CDR2 from the germline V gene are LNHDA and SQIVND (reference sequence). Trimming left V 6 bases short and J 4 bases short, with 16 bases between. The DNA of the CDR3 is TGTGCCAGTAGGTTGGGGACTGACGGGAATCAGCCCCAGCATTTT. It encodes CASRLGTDGNQPQHF.

The J gene is TRBJ2-1, the V gene TRBV6-2 or TRBV6-3, with TRBD2 matching over 12 bases. The CDR3 is 19 amino acids. Germline V gives CDR1 MNHEY, CDR2 SVGEGT. The ends lost 7 bases at V and 2 bases at J; junction bases unmatched: 15. This CDR3 is CASTPGRASGRAAYNEQFF. The CDR3 nucleotides are TGTGCCAGCACCCCGGGGAGGGCTAGCGGGAGGGCCGCCTACAATGAGCAGTTCTTC.

This clone was found a few times. This chain connects TRBV6-2 or TRBV6-3 to TRBJ1-1, with a tentative D call TRBD1 (6 bases). The germline V gene has CDR1 MNHEY and CDR2 SVGEGT. The CDR3 runs 14 residues. The V end lost 6 bases, the J end lost 0 bases, and 11 bases lay between the germline ends. The CDR3 spells CASSPDRMNTEAFF. CDR3 DNA: TGTGCCAGCAGCCCTGACAGGATGAACACTGAAGCTTTCTTT.

V is TRBV3-1 (or the pseudogene TRBV3-2) and J is TRBJ1-1; 11 nucleotides align to TRBD1. With V trimmed by 4 bases and J by 6 bases, 10 bases remained unmatched. The CDR3 spans 16 residues. Per germline, CDR1 LGHDT and CDR2 YNNKEL (reference sequence). CDR3 in amino acids: CASSPTDRGRNAEAFF. CDR3 bases: TGTGCCAGCAGCCCGACGGACAGGGGGCGAAACGCTGAAGCTTTCTTT.

This sequence joins TRBV21-1 and TRBJ2-1; the table's D call of TRBD2 was not tested on the DNA. TRBV21-1 is a known pseudogene. This CDR3 region has 18 residues. CDR3 loop: CASSKAGSGVRLDNEQFF. In nucleotides, the CDR3 is TGTGCCAGCAGCAAAGCGGGTAGCGGAGTAAGATTGGACAATGAGCAGTTCTTC.

The genes are TRBV5-1 and TRBJ1-2; D remains ambiguous. The CDR3 consists of 13 residues. V lost 1 base and J lost 5, with 9 bases in between. The V gene's germline CDR1 is SGHRS and CDR2 YFSETQ. DNA for the CDR3: TGCGCCAGCAGCTTGACTCCCAATTATGGCTACACCTTC. Protein sequence: CASSLTPNYGYTF.

A note on this clone: The sample carries other DNA sequences with the same CDR3. The rearrangement links TRBV9 to TRBJ2-1; TRBD2 aligns across 8 bases. Looked up from germline, CDR1 is SGDLS and CDR2 is YYNGEE. V dropped 1 base and J dropped 3; count of bases not matched to a gene: 0. The CDR3 loop spans 14 amino acids. CDR3 amino acids: CASSVTSGYNEQFF. The CDR3 region has the DNA TGTGCCAGCAGCGTAACTAGCGGCTACAATGAGCAGTTCTTC.

The gene calls are TRBV2 and TRBJ1-6, with D tentatively TRBD1 (5 bases). The CDR3 loop spans 12 amino acids. Germline CDR1 reads SNHLY; CDR2 reads FYNNEI. V lost 8 bases and J 5 bases, leaving 7 bases between the germline ends. CDR3 DNA: TGTGCCAGCGGGGGGAATAATTCACCCCTCCACTTT. It is translated as CASGGNNSPLHF.

V and J are TRBV11-3 and TRBJ1-6; D remains unclear. Between the trimmed V and J ends, which lost 6 bases and 11 bases, there was a span of 5 bases. The germline V gene has CDR1 SGHNT and CDR2 YENEEA. This CDR3 is 10 amino acids long. The CDR3 coding sequence is TGTGCCAGCAGACACACACCCCTCCACTTT. Residues: CASRHTPLHF. Full variable domain (missing parts from reference TRBV11-3 and TRBJ1-6): EAGVVQSPRYKIIEKKQPVAFWCNPISGHNTLYWYLQNLGQGPELLIRYENEEAVDDSQLPKDRFSAERLKGVDSTLKIQPAELGDSAVYLCASRHTPLHFGNGTRLTVT.

Only a few counts were recorded for this clone. The chain employs TRBV11-2 and TRBJ2-5; D gene uncertain. Trimming stripped 0 bases from V and 5 bases from J, with 16 bases between. This CDR3 spans 16 amino acids. CDR1 SGHAT and CDR2 FQNNGV come from the germline V gene. For the CDR3, the DNA is TGTGCCAGCAGCTTAGATCGCACTAAAGTTTGGGAGACCCAGTACTTC. It codes for CASSLDRTKVWETQYF.

The chain links TRBV27 to TRBJ2-7; 9 bases map to TRBD2. Germline V CDR1 and CDR2: MNHEY, SMNVEV (reference sequence). The CDR3 consists of 16 residues. The trim removed 5 bases at V and 5 bases at J, leaving 13 bases unmatched. In nucleotides, the CDR3 is TGTGCCAGCAGTCCCGCGTTGGGGGTAGCGGGAGACGAGCAGTACTTC. Protein: CASSPALGVAGDEQYF.

The chain has TRBV5-4 and TRBJ2-2; unclear D gene. This CDR3 contains 13 residues. The V and J ends lost 3 bases and 2 bases respectively, with 5 bases between them. Germline V lookup: CDR1 SGHNT, CDR2 YYREEE (reference sequence). CDR3 DNA: TGTGCCAGCAGCTCGACTAACACCGGGGAGCTGTTTTTT. It is translated as CASSSTNTGELFF.

The rearrangement joins TRBV10-2 to TRBJ1-2; TRBD1 is a possible D gene (6 bases). Trimming removed 5 bases from V and 3 bases from J, with 10 bases in between. The CDR3 length is 13 residues. Germline assignment: CDR1 WSHSY and CDR2 SAAADI. The CDR3 region has the DNA TGCGCCAGCAGTACAACAGGGTACTATGGCTACACCTTC. Translated, it gives CASSTTGYYGYTF.

This clone was picked up a small number of times. This chain links TRBV12-5 with TRBJ2-1, with 8 bases identical to TRBD1. The CDR3 contains 16 residues. The junction had 7 bases not matched to a gene; V was cut back by 6 bases and J by 0 bases. Germline V gene data show CDR1 as LGHNT and CDR2 as FRNRAP. For the CDR3, the DNA is TGTGCTAGTGGCCGTGGACAGGGCGGCTCCTACAATGAGCAGTTCTTC. It yields the protein CASGRGQGGSYNEQFF.

This clone was detected once. The rearrangement uses TRBV28 and TRBJ2-7; D is perhaps TRBD1 (6 bases). Trimming shortened V by 6 bases and J by 7 bases, and 19 bases separated the two germline ends. The CDR3 is 14 residues long. Germline V gene sequence: CDR1 MDHEN, CDR2 SYDVKM. CDR3 loop: CASSLFAGVGEQYF. CDR3 nucleotides: TGTGCCAGCAGCCTCTTTGCAGGGGTAGGTGAGCAGTACTTC.

This sequence joins TRBV28 and TRBJ2-7, with 9 bases matching TRBD2. V lost 5 bases, J lost 3 bases, and 11 bases stayed unmatched. The CDR3 consists of 16 residues. Germline V gene data show CDR1 as MDHEN and CDR2 as SYDVKM. CDR3 sequence: CASSPISLAGRYEQYF. As DNA, the CDR3 is TGTGCCAGCAGTCCCATCTCTCTAGCGGGACGCTACGAGCAGTACTTC.

This sequence joins TRBV5-6 and TRBJ1-6; no definite D call. There are 14 residues in the CDR3. Trimming stripped 0 bases from V and 14 bases from J, with 15 bases between. Germline V gives CDR1 SGHDT, CDR2 YYEEEE. CDR3 sequence reads: CASSLGPVEGALHF. For the CDR3, the DNA is TGTGCCAGCAGCTTGGGGCCGGTAGAAGGAGCCCTCCACTTT. The whole variable domain, filled in from reference TRBV5-6 and TRBJ1-6, reads DAGVTQSPTHLIKTRGQQVTLRCSPKSGHDTVSWYQQALGQGPQFIFQYYEEEERQRGNFPDRFSGHQFPNYSSELNVNALLLGDSALYLCASSLGPVEGALHFGNGTRLTVT.

This chain connects TRBV19 to TRBJ1-5, with D perhaps matching TRBD1 (6 bases). Trimming removed 7 bases at V and 5 bases at J, with 18 bases between. The CDR3 spans 15 residues. Germline-derived CDR1 and CDR2 are LNHDA and SQIVND (reference sequence). Here the CDR3 DNA reads TGTGCCAGTAACTTGGACAGCCCGGGCGATCAGCCCCAGCATTTT. It codes for CASNLDSPGDQPQHF.

The chain has TRBV2 and TRBJ2-2, with a possible D match to TRBD2 (6 bases). Trimming stripped 7 bases from V and 7 bases from J, with 13 bases between. Germline loops: CDR1 SNHLY, CDR2 FYNNEI. The CDR3 has 13 amino acids. CDR3 amino acids: CASTGDDFGELFF. The CDR3 DNA follows: TGTGCCAGCACGGGGGATGACTTCGGGGAGCTGTTTTTT.

DNA of the CDR3: TGTGCCAGCACCAGGGGTGGGGCTGGAAACACCATATATTTT. Translation: CASTRGGAGNTIYF. V gene TRBV6-5 combines with J gene TRBJ1-3; D might be TRBD1 (6 bases). Trimming removed 7 bases from V and 2 bases from J, with 12 bases in between. This CDR3 has 14 residues. Germline values: CDR1 MNHEY, CDR2 SVGAGI.